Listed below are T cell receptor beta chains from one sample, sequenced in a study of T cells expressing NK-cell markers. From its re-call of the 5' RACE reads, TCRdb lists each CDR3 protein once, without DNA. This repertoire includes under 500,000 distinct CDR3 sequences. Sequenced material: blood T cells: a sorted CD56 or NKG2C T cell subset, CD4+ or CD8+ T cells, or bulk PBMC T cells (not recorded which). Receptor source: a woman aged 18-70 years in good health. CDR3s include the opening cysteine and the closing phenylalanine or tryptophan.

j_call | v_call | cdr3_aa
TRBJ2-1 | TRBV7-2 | CASSRSSGGAVYEQFF
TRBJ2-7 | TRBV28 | CASRRTGKAYEQYF
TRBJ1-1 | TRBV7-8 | CASSLEAVGVNTEAFF
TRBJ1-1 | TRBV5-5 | CASSADLGTEAFF
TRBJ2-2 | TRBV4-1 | CASSSGPNTGELFF
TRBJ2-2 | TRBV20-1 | CSATRDLSGELFF
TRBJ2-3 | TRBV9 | CASSVAAGATTDTQYF
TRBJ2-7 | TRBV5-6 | CASSFARVEQYF
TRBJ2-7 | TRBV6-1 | CASRDLGTYEQYF
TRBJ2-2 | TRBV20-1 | CSAIDRRELFF
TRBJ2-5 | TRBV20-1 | CSPSGGRVETQYF
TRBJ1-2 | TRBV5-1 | CASSLGDSRRGYTF
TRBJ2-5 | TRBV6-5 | CASSYRRTGAGETQYF
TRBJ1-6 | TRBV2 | CASSRQGRTNSPLHF
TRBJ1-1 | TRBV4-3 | CASSQDTGGADEAFF
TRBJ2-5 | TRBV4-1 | CASSQERGGLGLETQYF
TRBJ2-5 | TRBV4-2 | CASSQGLTPGTSRQETQYF
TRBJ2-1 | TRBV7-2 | CASRGGRAVYNEQFF
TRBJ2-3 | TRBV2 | CASSPQGRPPDTQYF
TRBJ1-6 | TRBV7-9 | CASSLGPTGQGNSPLHF
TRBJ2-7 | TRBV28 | CASTVQGGSYEQYF
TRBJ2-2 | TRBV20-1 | CSAGDSTGELFF
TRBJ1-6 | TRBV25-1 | CASSDSWNSPLHF
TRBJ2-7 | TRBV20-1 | CSASDGGQGPYEQYF
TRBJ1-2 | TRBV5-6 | CASRLGSPGTYGYTF
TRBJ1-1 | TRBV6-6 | CASSNRGNTEAFF
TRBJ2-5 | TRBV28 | CASSFPGLQETQYF
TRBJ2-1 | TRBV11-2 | CASSPSSTSYNEQFF
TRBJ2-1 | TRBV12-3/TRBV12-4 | CASSLGTGGNNEQFF
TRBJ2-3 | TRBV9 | CASSLQGALRNTDTQYF
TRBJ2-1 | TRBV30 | CAWSGGIEQFF
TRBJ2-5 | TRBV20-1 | CSAGGSLGKETQYF
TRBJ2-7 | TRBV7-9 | CASSPELAGVHSYEQYF
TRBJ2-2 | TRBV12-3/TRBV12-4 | CASSPGTSAEAGELFF
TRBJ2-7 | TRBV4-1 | CASRPYSYEQYF
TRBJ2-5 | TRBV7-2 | CASSSAGLQETQYF
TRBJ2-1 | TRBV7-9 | CASSIQVFHEQFF
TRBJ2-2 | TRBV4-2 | CASSQVRATGELFF
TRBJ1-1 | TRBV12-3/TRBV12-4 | CASSFVRIGGSGTEAFF
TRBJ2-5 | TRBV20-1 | CSARGLALRETQYF
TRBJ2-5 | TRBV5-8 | CASSLGDRTQETQYF
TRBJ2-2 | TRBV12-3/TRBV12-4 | CASNWGSGNTGELFF
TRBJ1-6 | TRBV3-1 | CASSQGTSSPLHF